The 18 T cell receptor beta chains below were found in one sample sequenced in a study of cytomegalovirus exposure and HLA in healthy donors. PCR amplification relied on 60 Vbeta primers (plus 13 Jbeta primers). Produced via immunoSEQ multiplex PCR; TCRdb's table is partial and in-frame only. The data contain 100,000 to 150,000 clones, 74% of them singletons. The sequenced material came from PBMCs. Receptors were obtained from a man between 40 and 49 years old in good health and CMV-seropositive.

The genes are TRBV20-1 and TRBJ2-1, with 8 bases identical to TRBD1. J was trimmed by 9 bases and V by 6 bases; bases with no gene match: 1. This CDR3 contains 10 residues. Germline V gene sequence: CDR1 DFQATT, CDR2 SNEGSKA (reference sequence). In DNA form, the CDR3 reads TGCAGTGCAGACAGGGGTGAGCAGTTCTTC. Translated, it gives CSADRGEQFF.

The rearrangement joins TRBV28 to TRBJ2-5, with D possibly matching TRBD1 (6 bases). Germline values: CDR1 MDHEN, CDR2 SYDVKM. V dropped 4 bases and J dropped 4 bases, with 13 bases sitting between them. The CDR3 contains 14 residues. The CDR3 nucleotides are TGTGCCAGCAGTTCCCGGGACATAATAGAGACCCAGTACTTC. Its protein is CASSSRDIIETQYF.

The chain combines TRBV2 with TRBJ1-2; D is unclear. The germline V gene has CDR1 SNHLY and CDR2 FYNNEI. The V end lost 6 bases, the J end lost 7 bases, and 9 bases lay between the germline ends. The CDR3 runs 11 residues. The CDR3 DNA follows: TGTGCCAGCAGGTACGAGGGTGGCTACACCTTC. Protein: CASRYEGGYTF. The full variable domain, in which reference TRBV2 and TRBJ1-2 provide the parts outside the CDR3, is EPEVTQTPSHQVTQMGQEVILRCVPISNHLYFYWYRQILGQKVEFLVSFYNNEISEKSEIFDDQFSVERPDGSNFTLKIRSTKLEDSAMYFCASRYEGGYTFGSGTRLTVV.

The V and J genes are TRBV21-1 and TRBJ1-6. TRBV21-1 is deemed a pseudogene. This CDR3 region has 19 residues. CDR3 nucleotides: TGTGCCAGCAGCAAATGGAGGGGCAGGACGAGCTCCTATAATTCACCCCTCCACTTT. Its translation: CASSKWRGRTSSYNSPLHF.

This sequence joins TRBV5-5 and TRBJ1-2; D remains ambiguous. The V end lost 5 bases, the J end lost 4 bases, and 12 bases lay between the germline ends. This CDR3 region has 13 residues. CDR1 and CDR2 (germline): SGHKS, YYEKEE (reference sequence). CDR3 sequence: CASSQEAVYGYTF. The CDR3 DNA follows: TGTGCCAGCAGTCAGGAGGCCGTCTATGGCTACACCTTC.

This clone was counted between two and nine times. The chain links TRBV13 to TRBJ2-1; 10 bases are shared with TRBD2. Germline-derived CDR1 and CDR2 are PRHDT and FYEKMQ (reference sequence). There are 15 residues in the CDR3. After removal of 5 bases from V and 7 bases from J, the junction contained 8 bases not matched to a gene. As DNA, the CDR3 is TGTGCCAGCAGCCCATCTAGCGGGGGACTTAATGAGCAGTTCTTC. Translation: CASSPSSGGLNEQFF.

The chain uses TRBV4-2 and TRBJ2-3; possible D gene TRBD1, 6 bases. Trimming took 3 bases from V and 12 from J, leaving 28 bases between them. Germline lookup yields CDR1 LGHNA and CDR2 YNFKEQ. CDR3 length: 17 amino acids. The chain's CDR3 is CASSHSQGRTRLARQYF. CDR3 DNA: TGTGCCAGCAGCCATTCCCAGGGGCGGACTCGCCTAGCTCGCCAGTATTTT.

The chain uses TRBV5-6 and TRBJ2-3; a possible D gene is TRBD2 (6 bases). This CDR3 has 13 amino acids. Trimming removed 0 bases at V and 10 bases at J, with 12 bases between. Germline V lookup: CDR1 SGHDT, CDR2 YYEEEE. CDR3 nucleotide sequence: TGTGCCAGCAGCTTGGGCCGGGACTTGGCGCAGTATTTT. Encoded protein: CASSLGRDLAQYF.

This chain links TRBV5-1 with TRBJ1-3; D gene ambiguous. The CDR3 totals 13 residues. Germline V gene lookup returns CDR1 SGHRS and CDR2 YFSETQ. Trimming shortened V by 5 bases and J by 2 bases, and 8 bases separated the two germline ends. The DNA for the CDR3 is TGCGCCAGCAGTCCCCCCACTGGAAACACCATATATTTT. Its protein is CASSPPTGNTIYF.

This chain uses TRBV27 with TRBJ1-5; D not resolved. Trimming took off 5 bases at V and 4 bases at J, with 15 bases between the two ends. The CDR3 length is 15 residues. CDR1 and CDR2 (germline): MNHEY, SMNVEV (reference sequence). CDR3 DNA sequence: TGTGCCAGCAGTCCCCTCTGGGGAGAGAATCAGCCCCAGCATTTT. It specifies CASSPLWGENQPQHF.

Remarks on this clone: One junction end does not reproduce the germline sequence, and a read error may be involved. This chain joins TRBV7-8 and TRBJ2-2; a weak D match, TRBD2 (5 bases). The CDR3 has 11 residues. Germline assignment: CDR1 SGHVS and CDR2 FQNEAQ. The CDR3 DNA follows: TGTGCGACCCTTCCAGCCGGGGAGCTATTTTTT. Translated, it gives CATLPAGELFF.

The sample holds one count of this clone. This chain joins TRBV7-9 and TRBJ2-2; D is undetermined. This CDR3 spans 12 amino acids. V was shortened by 6 bases and J by 2 bases, with 4 bases between the two germline ends. Germline V gives CDR1 SEHNR, CDR2 FQNEAQ (reference sequence). The CDR3 DNA reads TGTGCCAGCAGATCTAACACCGGGGAGCTGTTTTTT. Its translation: CASRSNTGELFF. Supplemented by reference TRBV7-9 and TRBJ2-2, the full variable domain reads DTGVSQNPRHKITKRGQNVTFRCDPISEHNRLYWYRQTLGQGPEFLTYFQNEAQLEKSRLLSDRFSAERPKGSFSTLEIQRTEQGDSAMYLCASRSNTGELFFGEGSRLTVL.

The rearrangement joins TRBV7-6 to TRBJ2-2; a possible D gene is TRBD2 (6 bases). Germline CDR1 and CDR2: SGHVS and FNYEAQ. CDR3 size: 19 residues. Trimming took 2 bases from V and 0 from J, leaving 19 bases between them. This CDR3 reads CASSLLATLAATNTGELFF. The CDR3 DNA is TGTGCCAGCAGCTTACTCGCCACCTTAGCGGCCACGAACACCGGGGAGCTGTTTTTT.

This clone was seen more than once but under ten times. The chain combines TRBV13 with TRBJ2-1; the match to TRBD1 covers 10 bases. J was trimmed by 4 bases and V by 5 bases; bases with no gene match: 8. The germline V gene encodes CDR1 PRHDT and CDR2 FYEKMQ (reference sequence). The CDR3 runs to 16 residues. CDR3 bases: TGTGCCAGCAGCCATAACTGGGACAGGGGATACAATGAGCAGTTCTTC. Translating it yields CASSHNWDRGYNEQFF.

The rearrangement uses TRBV6-5 and TRBJ1-5; TRBD1 aligns across 7 bases. V lost 5 bases, J lost 5 bases, and 6 bases stayed unmatched. Looked up from germline, CDR1 is MNHEY and CDR2 is SVGAGI. The length of the CDR3 is 14 residues. The CDR3 sequence: CASSRQGGDQPQHF. CDR3 coding DNA: TGTGCCAGCAGTCGACAGGGTGGGGATCAGCCCCAGCATTTT.

The V call is TRBV12-5, the J call TRBJ2-5; 9 bases align to TRBD1. TRBJ2-7 explains the end of the DNA better; the J call may be wrong. This CDR3 is built from 16 residues. Germline loops: CDR1 LGHNT, CDR2 FRNRAP. CDR3 bases: TGTGCTAGTGGCGATCCGGACAGGGGAGTTCGTTACGAGCAGTACTTC. This encodes CASGDPDRGVRYEQYF.

This clone appeared a few times. The chain recombines TRBV30 with TRBJ1-1; possibly TRBD1 for D (6 bases). The germline V and J ends were trimmed by 0 bases and 2 bases, with 13 bases remaining between them. Germline CDR1 and CDR2: GTSNPN and SVGIG (reference sequence). The CDR3 extends over 15 amino acids. Here the CDR3 reads CAWSVQGGANTEAFF. DNA for the CDR3: TGTGCCTGGAGTGTACAAGGGGGGGCCAACACTGAAGCTTTCTTT. Based on the CDR3 plus reference TRBV30 and TRBJ1-1, the full variable domain is SQTIHQWPATLVQPVGSPLSLECTVEGTSNPNLYWYRQAAGRGLQLLFYSVGIGQISSEVPQNLSASRPQDRQFILSSKKLLLSDSGFYLCAWSVQGGANTEAFFGQGTRLTVV.

The rearrangement joins TRBV7-9 to TRBJ2-7; D remains ambiguous. V lost 6 bases, J lost 6 bases, and 18 bases lay in between. The CDR3 is made up of 14 amino acids. Germline CDR1 and CDR2: SEHNR and FQNEAQ (reference sequence). As DNA, the CDR3 is TGTGCCAGCAGTTTCACGGCCGGGTTGGGCGAGCAGTACTTC. It is translated as CASSFTAGLGEQYF.